These 14 T cell receptor beta chains originate from one sample sequenced in a study of cytomegalovirus exposure and HLA in healthy donors. Researchers ran the PCR with 60 Vbeta and 13 Jbeta primers. Data came from immunoSEQ multiplex PCR; TCRdb stores just in-frame clones and leaves some out. In the table there are 110,000 or so clones, about 86% of which are singletons. Sequenced sample: PBMCs. These receptors originate from a woman aged 30 to 39 in good health and CMV-seronegative.

CDR3 bases: TGTGCCAGCAGCCCCCGGGGTAGCGGGAGATGGACAGATACGCAGTATTTT. Residues: CASSPRGSGRWTDTQYF. This chain uses TRBV7-2 with TRBJ2-3; TRBD2 aligns across 9 bases. This CDR3 is 17 amino acids long. V was clipped by 5 bases and J by 3 bases; unmatched bases: 12. Per germline, CDR1 SGHTA and CDR2 FQGNSA.

The chain has TRBV5-1 and TRBJ2-5; D is unclear. Germline CDR1 and CDR2: SGHRS and YFSETQ. V shed 0 bases and J shed 5 bases, with 14 bases lying between them. The CDR3 has 15 residues. The CDR3, as DNA: TGCGCCAGCAGCTTGGACGGCGGCTCCCGGGAGACCCAGTACTTC. This gives the protein CASSLDGGSRETQYF.

The chain uses TRBV11-2 and TRBJ2-1; 9 nucleotides agree with TRBD2. The CDR3 sequence is 15 residues long. J gave up 4 bases and V 5 bases, and 6 bases lay outside the gene matches. In germline, CDR1 is SGHAT, CDR2 FQNNGV. CDR3 region: CASSVGLAQYNEQFF. The DNA for the CDR3 is TGTGCCAGCAGCGTGGGACTAGCTCAGTACAATGAGCAGTTCTTC.

J is TRBJ1-1 and V is TRBV5-1; possible D gene TRBD1, 6 bases. Trimming stripped 3 bases from V and 1 base from J, with 7 bases between. The CDR3 extends over 13 amino acids. Germline V gene lookup returns CDR1 SGHRS and CDR2 YFSETQ. DNA of the CDR3: TGCGCCAGCAGCTGGACAGCGAACACTGAAGCTTTCTTT. Its protein product is CASSWTANTEAFF.

This chain uses TRBV6-6 with TRBJ2-3; D ambiguous. This CDR3 is built from 13 residues. The germline V and J ends were trimmed by 5 bases and 8 bases, with 14 bases remaining between them. The germline gives CDR1 MNHNY, CDR2 SVGAGI (reference sequence). DNA of the CDR3: TGTGCCAGCAGTGCCGATCCCGTCGGTACGCAGTATTTT. Its protein is CASSADPVGTQYF.

This clone was seen a single time. V usage is TRBV6-5 and J usage is TRBJ2-5, with TRBD2 identical over 12 bases. The CDR3 consists of 14 residues. Per germline, CDR1 MNHEY and CDR2 SVGAGI. Trimming at V came to 6 bases and at J to 5 bases, leaving 4 bases not matched to a gene. The CDR3 loop reads CASRTSGSRETQYF. In DNA form, the CDR3 reads TGTGCCAGCAGGACTAGCGGGAGTAGGGAGACCCAGTACTTC.

The chain carries TRBV2 and TRBJ2-5; tentatively, D is TRBD1 (6 bases). Trimming took off 6 bases at V and 0 bases at J, with 8 bases between the two ends. The CDR3 loop spans 13 amino acids. CDR1 is SNHLY, CDR2 FYNNEI, per germline. The CDR3 here is CASSRDNQETQYF. CDR3 bases: TGTGCCAGCAGCCGGGACAACCAAGAGACCCAGTACTTC.

The V and J genes are TRBV28 and TRBJ2-5; D is possibly TRBD2 (6 bases). The CDR3 covers 13 residues. CDR1 MDHEN and CDR2 SYDVKM come from the germline V gene. V lost 10 bases and J 5 bases, leaving 17 bases between the germline ends. CDR3 region: CAISTRFDETQYF. The CDR3 nucleotides are TGTGCCATTTCGACTAGATTTGATGAGACCCAGTACTTC.

On this clone itself: Its ends do not fully match the called genes, so a read error is possible. V usage is TRBV7-9 and J usage is TRBJ2-2; D possibly corresponds to TRBD1 (5 bases). Germline V CDR1 and CDR2: SEHNR, FQNEAQ (reference sequence). The CDR3 extends over 14 amino acids. This CDR3 is CSSSSPTDTGELFF. In DNA form, the CDR3 reads TGTTCCAGCAGCTCCCCGACAGACACCGGGGAGCTGTTTTTT.

The genes are TRBV7-3 and TRBJ1-2; 10 nucleotides line up with TRBD1. Per germline, CDR1 SGHTA and CDR2 FQGTGA. V lost 0 bases, J lost 8 bases, and 6 bases stayed unmatched. CDR3 length: 15 amino acids. CDR3 residues: CASSLTPTGGLGYTF. CDR3 sequence (DNA): TGTGCCAGCAGCTTAACCCCGACAGGGGGCTTGGGCTACACCTTC.

The chain combines TRBV27 with TRBJ2-1, with a possible D match to TRBD2 (5 bases). The germline CDR1 and CDR2 sequences are MNHEY and SMNVEV (reference sequence). CDR3 size: 13 residues. V was pared by 6 bases and J by 4 bases, with 10 bases between. The CDR3 is CASRGSVYNEQFF. The CDR3 DNA reads TGTGCCAGCAGGGGTAGCGTTTACAATGAGCAGTTCTTC.

The chain recombines TRBV11-2 with TRBJ2-2; the match to TRBD2 covers 10 bases. This CDR3 contains 17 residues. V was clipped by 1 base and J by 9 bases; unmatched bases: 11. CDR1 SGHAT and CDR2 FQNNGV come from the germline V gene. DNA of the CDR3: TGTGCCAGCAGCTTAGGATCGGCTAGCGGGAGATTCCGGGAGCTGTTTTTT. This translates into CASSLGSASGRFRELFF.

Of note for this clone: The sample holds other DNA sequences that translate to the same CDR3. This chain joins TRBV19 and TRBJ2-7; 8 bases map to TRBD1. There are 13 residues in the CDR3. CDR1 is LNHDA, CDR2 SQIVND, per germline (reference sequence). V lost 6 bases and J lost 3; bases outside the gene matches: 4. The CDR3 loop is CASSAGTGYEQYF. In nucleotides, the CDR3 is TGTGCCAGTAGCGCCGGGACAGGCTACGAGCAGTACTTC.

This sequence joins TRBV14 and TRBJ2-7; 7 positions agree with TRBD2. The CDR3 spans 16 residues. V lost 1 base to trimming and J lost 0 bases; unmatched junction nucleotides: 6. Germline CDR1 SGHDN, CDR2 FVKESK. The CDR3 loop reads CASSQVGGRFSYEQYF. The CDR3 DNA reads as TGTGCCAGCAGCCAAGTCGGGGGGAGGTTCTCCTACGAGCAGTACTTC.